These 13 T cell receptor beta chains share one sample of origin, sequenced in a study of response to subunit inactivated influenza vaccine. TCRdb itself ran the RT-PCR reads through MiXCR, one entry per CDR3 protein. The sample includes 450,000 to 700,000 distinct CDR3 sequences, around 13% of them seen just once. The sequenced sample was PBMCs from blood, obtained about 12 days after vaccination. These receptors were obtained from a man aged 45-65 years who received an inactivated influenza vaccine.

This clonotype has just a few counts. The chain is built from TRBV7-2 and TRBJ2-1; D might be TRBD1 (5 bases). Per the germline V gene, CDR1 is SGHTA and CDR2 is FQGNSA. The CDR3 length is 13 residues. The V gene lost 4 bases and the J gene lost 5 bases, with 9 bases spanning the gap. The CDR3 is CASSSFRDNEQFF. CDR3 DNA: TGTGCCAGCAGCTCTTTCAGGGACAATGAGCAGTTCTTC.

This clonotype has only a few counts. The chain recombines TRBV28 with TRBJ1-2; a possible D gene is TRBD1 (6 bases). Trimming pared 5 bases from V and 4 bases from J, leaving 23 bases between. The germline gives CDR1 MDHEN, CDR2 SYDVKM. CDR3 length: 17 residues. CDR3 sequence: CASSPGLHRAILYGYTF. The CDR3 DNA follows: TGTGCCAGCAGTCCGGGCCTCCACAGGGCAATACTCTATGGCTACACCTTC.

CDR3 nucleotide sequence: TGTGCCAGTAGCCAAGGCCGACCCTTAAACTATGGCTACACCTTC. Its protein is CASSQGRPLNYGYTF. The V gene is TRBV19, the J gene TRBJ1-2, with no clear D. Trimming shortened V by 6 bases and J by 2 bases, and 16 bases separated the two germline ends. This CDR3 spans 15 amino acids. The germline V gene has CDR1 LNHDA and CDR2 SQIVND (reference sequence).

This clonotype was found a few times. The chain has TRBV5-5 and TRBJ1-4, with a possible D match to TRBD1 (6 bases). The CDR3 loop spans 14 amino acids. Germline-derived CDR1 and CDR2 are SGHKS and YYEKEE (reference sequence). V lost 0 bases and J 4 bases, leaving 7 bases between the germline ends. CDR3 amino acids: CASSLEGGNEKLFF. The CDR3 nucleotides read TGTGCCAGCAGCTTGGAAGGGGGTAATGAAAAACTGTTTTTT.

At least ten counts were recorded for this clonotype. CDR3 sequence (DNA): TGCAGTGCTAGACGGTTAGGGGGCTACGAGCAGTACTTC. The encoded protein is CSARRLGGYEQYF. V usage is TRBV20-1 and J usage is TRBJ2-7; a possible D gene is TRBD1 (6 bases). Germline V CDR1 and CDR2: DFQATT, SNEGSKA (reference sequence). V was clipped by 2 bases and J by 3 bases, with 11 bases between them. The CDR3 has 13 residues.

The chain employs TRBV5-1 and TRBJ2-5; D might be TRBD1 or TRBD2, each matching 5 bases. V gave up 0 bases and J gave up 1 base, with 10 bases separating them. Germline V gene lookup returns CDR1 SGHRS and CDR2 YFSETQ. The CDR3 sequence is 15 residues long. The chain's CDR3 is CASSLDPGSQETQYF. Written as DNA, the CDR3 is TGCGCCAGCAGCTTGGATCCAGGGAGCCAAGAGACCCAGTACTTC.

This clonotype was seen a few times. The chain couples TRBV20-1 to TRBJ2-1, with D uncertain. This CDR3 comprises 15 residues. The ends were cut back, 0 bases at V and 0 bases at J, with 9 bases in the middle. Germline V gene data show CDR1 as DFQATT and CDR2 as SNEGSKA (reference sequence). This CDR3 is CSARDFQSSYNEQFF. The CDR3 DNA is TGCAGTGCTAGAGATTTTCAGAGCTCCTACAATGAGCAGTTCTTC.

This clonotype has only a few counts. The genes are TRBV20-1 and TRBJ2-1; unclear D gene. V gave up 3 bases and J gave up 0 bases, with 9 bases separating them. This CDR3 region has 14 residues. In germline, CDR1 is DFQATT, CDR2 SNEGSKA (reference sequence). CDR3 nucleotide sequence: TGCAGTGCTAGGTCCCACAACTCCTACAATGAGCAGTTCTTC. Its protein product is CSARSHNSYNEQFF.

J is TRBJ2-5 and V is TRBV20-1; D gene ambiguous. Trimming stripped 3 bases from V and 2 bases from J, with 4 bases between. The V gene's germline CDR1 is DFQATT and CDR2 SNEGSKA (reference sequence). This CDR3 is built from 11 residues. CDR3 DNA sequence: TGCAGTGCTAGGCGTCAAGAGACCCAGTACTTC. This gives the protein CSARRQETQYF.

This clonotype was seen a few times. In nucleotides, the CDR3 is TGTGCCAGCAGTTGGGAGGGAATGGAAGCTTTCTTT. Its protein is CASSWEGMEAFF. The chain recombines TRBV12-3 or TRBV12-4 with TRBJ1-1; D remains unclear. CDR3 length: 12 residues. V was shortened by 4 bases and J by 8 bases, with 11 bases between the two germline ends.

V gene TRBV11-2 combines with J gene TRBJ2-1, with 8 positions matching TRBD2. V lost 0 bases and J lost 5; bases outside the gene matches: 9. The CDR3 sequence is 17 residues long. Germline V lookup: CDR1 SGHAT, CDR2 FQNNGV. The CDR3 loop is CASSLDRTSLRDNEQFF. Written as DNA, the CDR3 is TGTGCCAGCAGCTTAGACCGGACTAGCCTGCGGGACAATGAGCAGTTCTTC.

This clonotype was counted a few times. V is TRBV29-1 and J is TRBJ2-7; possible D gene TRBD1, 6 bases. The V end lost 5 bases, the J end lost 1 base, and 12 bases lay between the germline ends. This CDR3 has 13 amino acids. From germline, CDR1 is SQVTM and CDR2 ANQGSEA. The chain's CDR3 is CSVFLTGSYEQYF. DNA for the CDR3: TGCAGCGTTTTTCTTACAGGGTCCTACGAGCAGTACTTC.

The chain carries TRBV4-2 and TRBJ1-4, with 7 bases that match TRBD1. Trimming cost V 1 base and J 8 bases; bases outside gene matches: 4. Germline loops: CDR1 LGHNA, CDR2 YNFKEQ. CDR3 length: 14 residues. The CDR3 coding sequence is TGTGCCAGCAGCCAAGGGGACAGCCGGGAAAAACTGTTTTTT. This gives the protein CASSQGDSREKLFF.